These 29 T cell receptor beta chains were sequenced from one sample in a study of long-term antiretroviral therapy in people with HIV. Version v3.0 of the immunoSEQ assay was performed at survey level. The repertoire was sequenced with immunoSEQ multiplex PCR; TCRdb's copy has only in-frame clones and lacks some. The sample records tens of thousands of clones, over 90% being singletons. The input for sequencing was unsorted PBMCs, taken 5.3 years after starting antiretroviral therapy. All receptors come from a middle-aged man with HIV.

CDR3 DNA sequence: TGTGCCAGCAGCCAAGCCGGGACAGGAGGGTATGGCTACACCTTC. This translates into CASSQAGTGGYGYTF. This rearrangement joins TRBV14 to TRBJ1-2; 8 bases align to TRBD1. The trim removed 1 base at V and 5 bases at J, leaving 6 bases unmatched. Germline V gene data show CDR1 as SGHDN and CDR2 as FVKESK. The CDR3 extends over 15 amino acids.

The V gene is TRBV5-4, the J gene TRBJ1-1, with D unclear. Germline values: CDR1 SGHNT, CDR2 YYREEE (reference sequence). The CDR3 is 15 residues long. Trimming removed 2 bases at V and 0 bases at J, with 11 bases between. The CDR3 region is CASSLIGSMNTEAFF. The CDR3 bases are TGTGCCAGCAGCTTAATCGGTTCTATGAACACTGAAGCTTTCTTT. Looking up the rest from reference TRBV5-4 and TRBJ1-1 gives the full variable domain: ETGVTQSPTHLIKTRGQQVTLRCSSQSGHNTVSWYQQALGQGPQFIFQYYREEENGRGNFPPRFSGLQFPNYSSELNVNALELDDSALYLCASSLIGSMNTEAFFGQGTRLTVV.

The chain employs TRBV28 and TRBJ1-3; 9 bases align to TRBD1. Germline CDR1 MDHEN, CDR2 SYDVKM. This CDR3 spans 17 amino acids. With V trimmed by 4 bases and J by 0 bases, 7 bases remained unmatched. In nucleotides, the CDR3 is TGTGCCAGCAGTTCGAATCCGGGACAGGGCTCTGGAAACACCATATATTTT. Amino acids: CASSSNPGQGSGNTIYF. The complete variable domain, with remaining parts taken from reference TRBV28 and TRBJ1-3, reads DVKVTQSSRYLVKRTGEKVFLECVQDMDHENMFWYRQDPGLGLRLIYFSYDVKMKEKGDIPEGYSVSREKKERFSLILESASTNQTSMYLCASSSNPGQGSGNTIYFGEGSWLTVV.

The chain employs TRBV27 and TRBJ2-1; D unresolved. Germline V gene lookup returns CDR1 MNHEY and CDR2 SMNVEV (reference sequence). V lost 5 bases and J lost 7, with 18 bases in between. This CDR3 is 15 amino acids long. CDR3 loop: CASSLDPPLANEQFF. The CDR3 DNA sequence: TGTGCCAGCAGTCTAGACCCACCTCTGGCTAATGAGCAGTTCTTC.

J is TRBJ2-3 and V is TRBV4-1; 7 bases agree with TRBD2. The CDR3 totals 15 residues. V was clipped by 4 bases and J by 4 bases; unmatched bases: 8. Germline V gene data show CDR1 as MGHRA and CDR2 as YSYEKL. The CDR3 loop is CASSPGGAGADTQYF. The CDR3 DNA reads as TGCGCCAGCAGCCCAGGCGGGGCGGGGGCAGATACGCAGTATTTT.

The chain links TRBV6-5 to TRBJ2-2; 9 bases line up with TRBD1. Germline CDR1 and CDR2: MNHEY and SVGAGI. The CDR3 spans 15 residues. V gave up 4 bases and J gave up 1 base; unmatched junction bases: 1. The CDR3 sequence: CASSSGQGNTGELFF. The CDR3 region has the DNA TGTGCCAGCAGTTCGGGACAGGGGAACACCGGGGAGCTGTTTTTT.

The chain recombines TRBV2 with TRBJ2-3; D not certain. The CDR3 runs 13 residues. V shed 5 bases and J shed 4 bases, with 10 bases lying between them. Germline loops: CDR1 SNHLY, CDR2 FYNNEI. The DNA of the CDR3 is TGTGCCAGCAGTCTATCCGGGTCAGATACGCAGTATTTT. As protein: CASSLSGSDTQYF. Combining the CDR3 with reference TRBV2 and TRBJ2-3 gives the whole variable domain EPEVTQTPSHQVTQMGQEVILRCVPISNHLYFYWYRQILGQKVEFLVSFYNNEISEKSEIFDDQFSVERPDGSNFTLKIRSTKLEDSAMYFCASSLSGSDTQYFGPGTRLTVL.

J is TRBJ1-6 and V is TRBV7-2, with 7 bases that match TRBD1. V was clipped by 5 bases and J by 6 bases; unmatched bases: 4. The CDR3 sequence is 14 residues long. The germline V gene has CDR1 SGHTA and CDR2 FQGNSA. The CDR3 nucleotides are TGTGCCAGCAGCGCGGGACAGCCTAATTCACCCCTCCACTTT. The encoded protein is CASSAGQPNSPLHF.

The sample holds one count of this clone. The CDR3: CASSREGYADTQYF. CDR3 coding DNA: TGCGCCAGCAGCCGGGAGGGGTACGCAGATACGCAGTATTTT. This chain joins TRBV5-1 and TRBJ2-3; TRBD2 aligns across 8 bases. The CDR3 covers 14 residues. Germline assignment: CDR1 SGHRS and CDR2 YFSETQ. J gave up 4 bases and V 4 bases, and 5 bases lay outside the gene matches.

The chain combines TRBV5-4 with TRBJ2-3; the match to TRBD2 covers 9 bases. The germline CDR1 and CDR2 sequences are SGHNT and YYREEE (reference sequence). The CDR3 loop spans 16 amino acids. The J segment lost 2 bases and the V segment lost 4 bases, leaving 8 bases of the junction unmatched. CDR3 DNA: TGTGCCAGCAGCCCAAGGGCGGGGGGGACCACAGATACGCAGTATTTT. Protein: CASSPRAGGTTDTQYF.

The V gene is TRBV5-1, the J gene TRBJ2-2; tentative D call: TRBD2 (5 bases). V was pared by 4 bases and J by 2 bases, with 12 bases between. CDR1 and CDR2 (germline): SGHRS, YFSETQ. The CDR3 loop spans 15 amino acids. The CDR3 loop reads CASSAGESNTGELFF. In DNA, the CDR3 is TGCGCCAGCAGCGCCGGGGAGAGTAACACCGGGGAGCTGTTTTTT. The whole variable domain, remainder taken from reference TRBV5-1 and TRBJ2-2, is KAGVTQTPRYLIKTRGQQVTLSCSPISGHRSVSWYQQTPGQGLQFLFEYFSETQRNKGNFPGRFSGRQFSNSRSEMNVSTLELGDSALYLCASSAGESNTGELFFGEGSRLTVL.

The chain joins TRBV27 to TRBJ1-1; D gene ambiguous. Looked up from germline, CDR1 is MNHEY and CDR2 is SMNVEV (reference sequence). The CDR3 has 15 amino acids. Trimming took 3 bases from V and 4 from J, leaving 15 bases between them. The CDR3 region is CASSFHREGGTEAFF. In nucleotides, the CDR3 is TGTGCCAGCAGTTTTCACCGGGAAGGAGGCACTGAAGCTTTCTTT.

The chain joins TRBV11-2 to TRBJ1-6; D gene ambiguous. Germline assignment: CDR1 SGHAT and CDR2 FQNNGV. This CDR3 is built from 14 residues. Trimming pared 0 bases from V and 9 bases from J, leaving 9 bases between. The CDR3 sequence is CASSLEGWSSPLHF. CDR3 nucleotide sequence: TGTGCCAGCAGCTTAGAGGGATGGAGTTCACCCCTCCACTTT.

V is TRBV4-1 and J is TRBJ1-6; D may be TRBD1 (5 bases). The CDR3 is 19 amino acids. The germline V gene has CDR1 MGHRA and CDR2 YSYEKL. The V gene lost 1 base and the J gene lost 0 bases, with 16 bases spanning the gap. The CDR3, as DNA: TGCGCCAGCAGCCAAGGGGCGGCAGGGCGAAGCTCCTATAATTCACCCCTCCACTTT. This gives the protein CASSQGAAGRSSYNSPLHF.

J is TRBJ2-1 and V is TRBV10-3, with 13 bases matching TRBD2. The CDR3 covers 15 residues. The J segment lost 8 bases and the V segment lost 3 bases, leaving 4 bases of the junction unmatched. Germline V gene data show CDR1 as ENHRY and CDR2 as SYGVKD. CDR3 coding DNA: TGTGCCATCAGTGACGGGACTAGCGGGGTCTATGAGCAGTTCTTC. It codes for CAISDGTSGVYEQFF.

The genes are TRBV4-1 and TRBJ2-7; a possible D gene is TRBD1 (5 bases). The CDR3 runs to 15 residues. The V gene lost 0 bases and the J gene lost 2 bases, with 11 bases spanning the gap. Germline CDR1 and CDR2: MGHRA and YSYEKL. CDR3 loop: CASSQDGQGTYEQYF. In DNA form, the CDR3 reads TGCGCCAGCAGCCAAGATGGTCAGGGTACCTACGAGCAGTACTTC.

The chain links TRBV6-5 to TRBJ1-2; D is uncertain. The CDR3 extends over 15 amino acids. The V end was cut by 2 bases, the J end by 4 bases, with 14 bases between. Germline-derived CDR1 and CDR2 are MNHEY and SVGAGI. The DNA of the CDR3 is TGTGCCAGCAGTTACCGAGGACTTACCCGCTATGGCTACACCTTC. It translates to CASSYRGLTRYGYTF.

V is TRBV5-1 and J is TRBJ2-7, with 10 positions matching TRBD1. V dropped 6 bases and J dropped 5; count of bases not matched to a gene: 8. The V gene's germline CDR1 is SGHRS and CDR2 YFSETQ. The CDR3 loop spans 14 amino acids. CDR3 sequence reads: CASMTGTGAHEQYF. CDR3 sequence (DNA): TGCGCCAGCATGACCGGGACAGGGGCCCACGAGCAGTACTTC.

V is TRBV11-3 and J is TRBJ2-2; 9 nucleotides line up with TRBD1. Germline-derived CDR1 and CDR2 are SGHNT and YENEEA. The CDR3 extends over 15 amino acids. Trimming at V came to 6 bases and at J to 1 base, leaving 3 bases not matched to a gene. The CDR3: CASSTGGVNTGELFF. CDR3 nucleotide sequence: TGTGCCAGCAGTACAGGGGGCGTGAACACCGGGGAGCTGTTTTTT.

The chain has TRBV9 and TRBJ1-6; maybe TRBD1 (5 bases). V was clipped by 2 bases and J by 5 bases, with 23 bases between them. Germline V CDR1 and CDR2: SGDLS, YYNGEE. This CDR3 is built from 19 residues. This CDR3 is CASSVPYGPGRENNSPLHF. The DNA for the CDR3 is TGTGCCAGCAGCGTGCCCTATGGACCAGGGAGGGAGAATAATTCACCCCTCCACTTT.

This clone has just one count. The chain employs TRBV2 and TRBJ1-1; weak D call: TRBD1 (5 bases). Germline V gene data show CDR1 as SNHLY and CDR2 as FYNNEI. Trimming took 7 bases from V and 2 from J, leaving 14 bases between them. The CDR3 contains 14 residues. The CDR3 coding sequence is TGTGCCAGCAACGGAGGTGGGGCAAACACTGAAGCTTTCTTT. It specifies CASNGGGANTEAFF.

The rearrangement links TRBV27 to TRBJ2-1; D is possibly TRBD2 (6 bases). CDR1 and CDR2 from the germline V gene are MNHEY and SMNVEV (reference sequence). There are 16 residues in the CDR3. V was trimmed by 1 base and J by 7 bases, leaving 17 bases between them. CDR3 DNA: TGTGCCAGCAGTTTATTCGCGGGGCGAGTAGGGAATGAGCAGTTCTTC. Protein: CASSLFAGRVGNEQFF.

The chain joins TRBV7-2 to TRBJ2-3, with TRBD2 matching over 7 bases. CDR3 size: 18 residues. Unmatched junction bases numbered 11, after V lost 2 bases and J lost 0 bases. Germline CDR1 is SGHTA and CDR2 is FQGNSA. The CDR3 sequence: CASSLPISSGPSTDTQYF. The CDR3 nucleotides are TGTGCCAGCAGCTTACCGATCTCTAGCGGACCTAGCACAGATACGCAGTATTTT.

Remarks on this clone: Other nucleotide sequences from this sample produce the same CDR3. The V gene is TRBV11-2, the J gene TRBJ1-1; tentative D call: TRBD1 (6 bases). Germline V gene lookup returns CDR1 SGHAT and CDR2 FQNNGV. Trimming removed 3 bases at V and 1 base at J, with 9 bases between. This CDR3 is 14 amino acids long. In nucleotides, the CDR3 is TGTGCCAGCAGCTTTCAGGGGACGAACACTGAAGCTTTCTTT. Protein product: CASSFQGTNTEAFF.

This clone has more than one count but fewer than ten. This chain uses TRBV5-4 with TRBJ1-1; 8 bases align to TRBD1. Germline CDR1 reads SGHNT; CDR2 reads YYREEE (reference sequence). V gave up 3 bases and J gave up 0 bases; unmatched junction bases: 4. CDR3 size: 15 residues. Here the CDR3 DNA reads TGTGCCAGCAGCTCTCCGACAGGGGTGAACACTGAAGCTTTCTTT. Encoded protein: CASSSPTGVNTEAFF.

This clone was counted between two and nine times. The J gene is TRBJ1-1, the V gene TRBV30; unclear D gene. The germline CDR1 and CDR2 sequences are GTSNPN and SVGIG (reference sequence). The CDR3 extends over 11 amino acids. V lost 4 bases, J lost 0 bases, and 3 bases lay in between. The CDR3 here is CAWKMNTEAFF. The CDR3 nucleotides are TGTGCCTGGAAGATGAACACTGAAGCTTTCTTT.

The chain recombines TRBV5-1 with TRBJ2-7; 9 bases map to TRBD1. V lost 2 bases to trimming and J lost 5 bases; unmatched junction nucleotides: 5. Germline V lookup: CDR1 SGHRS, CDR2 YFSETQ. The CDR3 has 14 residues. CDR3: CASSFRDREDEQYF. The CDR3 bases are TGCGCCAGCAGCTTCCGGGACAGGGAGGACGAGCAGTACTTC.

The CDR3 is CASSKKGPSSAEAFF. The DNA for the CDR3 is TGTGCCAGCAGCAAAAAAGGGCCGTCATCGGCTGAAGCTTTCTTT. The chain couples TRBV21-1 to TRBJ1-1. TRBV21-1 counts as a pseudogene. This CDR3 contains 15 residues.

The CDR3, as DNA: TGTGCCAGCAGTGAGCGGGGTCTGATTTACGAGCAGTACTTC. As protein: CASSERGLIYEQYF. The chain couples TRBV2 to TRBJ2-7; D may be TRBD2 (6 bases). Trimming took off 3 bases at V and 4 bases at J, with 13 bases between the two ends. Germline V lookup: CDR1 SNHLY, CDR2 FYNNEI. The CDR3 covers 14 residues.